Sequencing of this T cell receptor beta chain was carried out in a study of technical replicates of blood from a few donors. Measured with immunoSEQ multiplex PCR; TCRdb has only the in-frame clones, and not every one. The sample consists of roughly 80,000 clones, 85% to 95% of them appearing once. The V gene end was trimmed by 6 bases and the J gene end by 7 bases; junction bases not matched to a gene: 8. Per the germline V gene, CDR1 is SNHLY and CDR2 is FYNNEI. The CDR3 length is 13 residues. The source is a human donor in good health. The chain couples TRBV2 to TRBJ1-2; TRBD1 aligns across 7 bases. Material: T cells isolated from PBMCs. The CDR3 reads CASRLQGWGGYTF. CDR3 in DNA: TGTGCCAGCAGACTACAGGGGTGGGGTGGCTACACCTTC.